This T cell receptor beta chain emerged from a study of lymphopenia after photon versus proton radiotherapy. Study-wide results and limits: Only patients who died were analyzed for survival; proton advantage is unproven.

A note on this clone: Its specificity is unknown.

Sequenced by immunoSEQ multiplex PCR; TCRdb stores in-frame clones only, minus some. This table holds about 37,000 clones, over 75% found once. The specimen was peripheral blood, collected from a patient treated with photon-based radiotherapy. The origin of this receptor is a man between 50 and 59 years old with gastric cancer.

The CDR3 is CASSRQGPGYEQYF. The CDR3 bases are TGTGCCAGCAGCAGACAGGGGCCGGGATACGAGCAGTACTTC. The V and J genes are TRBV2 and TRBJ2-7; the match to TRBD1 covers 8 bases. Germline V gives CDR1 SNHLY, CDR2 FYNNEI. CDR3 length: 14 residues. Trimming cost V 6 bases and J 4 bases; bases outside gene matches: 8.